This T cell receptor beta chain was observed in a study of regulatory T cells in long-lasting Graves disease. Study results and limitations: Persistent disease samples used TRBV28, TRBJ1-2 and TRBJ2-5 preferentially. Persistent cases of Graves' showed reduced TCR diversity relative to newly diagnosed patients.

Sample time point: newly diagnosed GD, antithyroid drugs for less than 3 months. The TCR library was made from RNA that had been extracted from PBMCs in TRIzol. According to the study, TCR beta libraries were built with iRepertoire HTBI primers and CDR3-region Arm-PCR. TCRdb re-analysed the multiplex PCR reads in MiXCR, keeping a single row per CDR3 protein. The table records more than 450,000 distinct CDR3 sequences, about 17% of them present only once. This clonotype occurred many times. What it binds is unknown. The CDR3 covers 15 residues. The V segment lost 3 bases and the J segment 6 bases; nucleotides outside the gene matches: 8. Germline V CDR1 and CDR2: DFQATT, SNEGSKA (reference sequence). The data were also submitted as part of a second study, on T cells in Graves' hyperthyroidism and ophthalmopathy. As reported in that work: Uncontrolled infection, other autoimmune disease, pregnancy and lactation each barred patients from inclusion. Clinicians diagnosed patients from clinical symptoms, serum thyroxine and TRAb, thyroid ultrasound and orbital computed tomography.

The TCR sequence derives from a man in his forties with Graves disease. The chain combines TRBV20-1 with TRBJ1-6, with TRBD1 matching over 7 bases. The sequencing used peripheral blood mononuclear cells (PBMCs), collected at new diagnosis, from a patient treated with antithyroid drugs. CDR3 bases: TGCAGTGCTAGTTCCGCAGGGGGTCCTAATTCACCCCTCCACTTT. Encoded protein: CSASSAGGPNSPLHF.